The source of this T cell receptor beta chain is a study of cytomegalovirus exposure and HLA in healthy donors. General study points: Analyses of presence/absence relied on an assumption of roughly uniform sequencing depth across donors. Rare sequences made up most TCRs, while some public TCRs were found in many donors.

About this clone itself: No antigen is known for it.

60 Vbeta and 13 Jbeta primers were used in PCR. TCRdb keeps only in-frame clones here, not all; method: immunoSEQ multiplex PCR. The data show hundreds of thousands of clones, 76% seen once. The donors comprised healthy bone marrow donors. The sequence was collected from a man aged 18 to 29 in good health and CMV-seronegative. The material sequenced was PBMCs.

Here the CDR3 reads CASSLRQGPYNEQFF. The CDR3 DNA follows: TGTGCCAGCAGCTTAAGACAGGGTCCTTACAATGAGCAGTTCTTC. The rearrangement uses TRBV11-3 and TRBJ2-1; 7 nucleotides match TRBD1. From germline, CDR1 is SGHNT and CDR2 YENEEA. Trimming cost V 2 bases and J 4 bases; bases outside gene matches: 5. The CDR3 extends over 15 amino acids.